This TCR beta chain appears in the sequencing data of a study of CD8 T cells in Susac syndrome. Findings of the study overall: The number of individuals included in the study's TCR sequencing and HLA analysis was acknowledged as relatively small.

On this clonotype: Its antigen is unidentified.

RNA, at about 0.45 to 1 ug, was reverse transcribed with random hexamers. A single record per CDR3 protein comes from TCRdb applying MiXCR to the immunoSEQ multiplex PCR reads. This sample has about 280,000 distinct CDR3 sequences; around 83% occur once, and the top ten carry around 0.12%. V was clipped by 3 bases and J by 4 bases, with 12 bases between them. The germline gives CDR1 SQVTM, CDR2 ANQGSEA. The CDR3 covers 13 residues. Sequenced sample: CD8+ T cells from PBMCs. The source of this sequence is a human donor with multiple sclerosis. The rearrangement joins TRBV29-1 to TRBJ1-2; possibly TRBD1 for D (6 bases). The CDR3 nucleotides read TGCAGCGTTGAGGGGGGGCAGGTCTATGGCTACACCTTC. Protein sequence: CSVEGGQVYGYTF.